These T cell receptor beta chains were read from a single sample in a study of T cell changes during pregnancy in multiple sclerosis. Assay: immunoSEQ multiplex PCR; the TCRdb copy retains only in-frame clones and omits some. The sample consists of around 69,000 clones, 92% of them appearing once. Here the sequenced sample was peripheral blood, taken in the first trimester of pregnancy. Receptors were obtained from a female donor with multiple sclerosis, enrolled in a pregnancy study. Each CDR3 is given with its conserved first and last residue. D genes are given only for firm matches. Clone size appears in some rows only: once, few, many, or a class for an expanded clone.

>TRBJ2-3|TRBD2|TRBV18|.
CASSSGTSGRHTDTQYF
TGTGCCAGCTCATCTGGGACTAGCGGGAGGCACACAGATACGCAGTATTTT
>TRBJ1-3|.|TRBV19|few
CASSITGLSGNTIYF
TGTGCCAGTAGTATCACAGGCCTCTCTGGAAACACCATATATTTT
>TRBJ2-7|.|TRBV28|.
CASSFVFPVEQYF
TGTGCCAGCAGTTTCGTTTTCCCGGTCGAGCAGTACTTC
>TRBJ1-5|.|TRBV12-5|.
CASGLTGSNQPQHF
TGTGCTAGTGGTTTAACCGGGAGCAATCAGCCCCAGCATTTT
>TRBJ2-1|TRBD2|TRBV6-5|.
CASGKRELYEQFF
TGTGCCAGCGGAAAGCGGGAGCTATATGAGCAGTTCTTC
>TRBJ2-3|TRBD2|TRBV9|few
CASSAQREGNTDTQYF
TGTGCCAGCAGCGCCCAGCGGGAGGGAAACACAGATACGCAGTATTTT
>TRBJ2-5|TRBD1|TRBV5-5|.
CASSLGSGQTGETQYF
TGTGCCAGCAGCTTGGGGTCGGGACAGACAGGCGAGACCCAGTACTTC
>TRBJ2-5|TRBD1|TRBV19|.
CASSIIWPGGQGKETQYF
TGTGCCAGTAGTATAATATGGCCGGGAGGACAGGGGAAAGAGACCCAGTACTTC
>TRBJ2-7|.|TRBV5-1|.
CASSLLGDYEQYF
TGCGCCAGCAGCTTGTTGGGAGACTACGAGCAGTACTTC
>TRBJ2-1|.|TRBV18|.
CAGYLDRTINNEQFF
TGTGCCGGATATCTCGATCGGACTATTAACAATGAGCAGTTCTTC
>TRBJ1-2|.|TRBV7-2|.
CASSLKQGEGYGYTF
TGTGCCAGCAGCCTAAAACAGGGAGAGGGCTATGGCTACACCTTC
>TRBJ2-7|TRBD1|TRBV19|.
CASSIPHRGRASYEQYF
TGTGCCAGTAGTATACCTCACAGGGGGCGAGCCTCCTACGAGCAGTACTTC
>TRBJ2-1|TRBD2|TRBV29-1|.
CSVGRRGSSYNEQFF
TGCAGCGTAGGTAGGCGGGGGAGCTCCTACAATGAGCAGTTCTTC
>TRBJ2-1|.|TRBV7-9|.
CASSLDRLARNEQFF
TGTGCCAGCAGCTTAGATCGGCTAGCTCGCAATGAGCAGTTCTTC
>TRBJ2-7|.|TRBV5-6|.
CASSPWVGVLREQYF
TGTGCCAGCAGCCCCTGGGTGGGAGTACTAAGAGAGCAGTACTTC
>TRBJ2-5|TRBD1|TRBV18|.
CASSPAQGYETQYF
TGTGCCAGCTCACCGGCACAGGGGTATGAGACCCAGTACTTC
>TRBJ2-1|.|TRBV28|.
CASRRGGTGWADNEQFF
TGTGCCAGCAGAAGGGGGGGAACGGGGTGGGCCGACAATGAGCAGTTCTTC
>TRBJ1-1|.|TRBV13|.
CASSTQQEMNTEAFF
TGTGCCAGCAGCACACAACAGGAAATGAACACTGAAGCTTTCTTT
>TRBJ2-5|.|TRBV9|once
CASSVGSGQSETQYF
TGTGCCAGCAGCGTAGGCTCGGGACAATCGGAGACCCAGTACTTC
>TRBJ1-4|TRBD1|TRBV16|.
CASSRDTSGTGTNEKLFF
TGTGCCAGCAGCCGAGATACCTCCGGGACAGGGACTAATGAAAAACTGTTTTTT
>TRBJ2-3|TRBD2|TRBV19|.
CASSSRGRTDTQYF
TGTGCCAGTAGTTCCCGCGGGAGGACAGATACGCAGTATTTT
>TRBJ2-1|TRBD1|TRBV7-2|.
CASSLVGTGGLNEQFF
TGTGCCAGCAGCTTAGTAGGGACAGGGGGCTTGAATGAGCAGTTCTTC
>TRBJ2-2|.|TRBV5-6|.
CASSLARHDTGELFF
TGTGCCAGCAGCTTGGCCAGGCATGACACCGGGGAGCTGTTTTTT
>TRBJ2-7|.|TRBV7-9|.
CASSLAGQDEQYF
TGTGCCAGCAGCTTAGCAGGTCAGGACGAGCAGTACTTC
>TRBJ2-5|.|TRBV5-1|.
CASSWVTGETQYF
TGCGCCAGCAGTTGGGTGACGGGAGAGACCCAGTACTTC
>TRBJ2-7|.|TRBV5-4|.
CASSPDSYEQYF
TGTGCCAGCAGCCCAGACTCCTACGAGCAGTACTTC
>TRBJ1-2|TRBD1|TRBV5-5|once
CASTRGQGALPGRGYTF
TGTGCCAGCACCCGAGGACAGGGGGCGCTCCCCGGTAGAGGCTACACCTTC
>TRBJ1-1|TRBD1|TRBV9|.
CASSSPGQSEAFF
TGTGCCAGCAGCTCACCGGGACAGTCGGAGGCTTTCTTT
>TRBJ2-1|TRBD2|TRBV6-5|.
CASSSLAGGTYNEQFF
TGTGCCAGCAGTTCACTAGCGGGAGGGACCTACAATGAGCAGTTCTTC
>TRBJ2-7|TRBD2|TRBV7-9|.
CASSLEGRVGDEQYF
TGTGCCAGCAGCTTAGAGGGGAGGGTGGGGGACGAGCAGTACTTC
>TRBJ2-2|.|TRBV10-1|.
CASSEGDSTGELFF
TGCGCCAGCAGTGAAGGAGATTCCACCGGGGAGCTGTTTTTT
>TRBJ2-5|TRBD2|TRBV9|.
CASSVASAGGETQYF
TGTGCCAGCAGCGTAGCTTCAGCGGGAGGTGAGACCCAGTACTTC
>TRBJ2-7|TRBD2|TRBV5-1|.
CASSLDLAGAYEQYF
TGCGCCAGCAGCTTGGATCTTGCGGGAGCCTACGAGCAGTACTTC
>TRBJ2-3|.|TRBV7-2|.
CASSRPRASSTDTQYF
TGTGCCAGCAGCCGTCCGAGGGCCTCTAGCACAGATACGCAGTATTTT
>TRBJ2-7|TRBD2|TRBV7-9|.
CASSLASGATYEQYF
TGTGCCAGCAGCTTGGCTAGCGGGGCCACCTACGAGCAGTACTTC
>TRBJ2-7|TRBD1|TRBV2|.
CASRATGTAYEQYF
TGTGCCAGCAGGGCGACCGGGACAGCCTACGAGCAGTACTTC
>TRBJ2-7|TRBD2|TRBV6-6|.
CASSFFPGGPLKEQYF
TGTGCCAGCAGTTTTTTCCCGGGAGGGCCTCTGAAAGAGCAGTACTTC
>TRBJ1-4|.|TRBV9|few
CASSVDGGDNEKLFF
TGTGCCAGCAGCGTAGATGGAGGAGATAATGAAAAACTGTTTTTT
>TRBJ1-2|.|TRBV7-9|.
CASRDSRVWGYTF
TGTGCCAGCAGGGATTCCAGGGTTTGGGGCTACACCTTC
>TRBJ2-2|TRBD2|TRBV4-2|.
CASSQELAGGAGELFF
TGTGCCAGCAGCCAAGAATTGGCGGGAGGTGCCGGGGAGCTGTTTTTT
>TRBJ2-1|TRBD2|TRBV29-1|.
CSARASGSSYNEQFF
TGCAGCGCCAGGGCTAGCGGGAGCTCCTACAATGAGCAGTTCTTC
>TRBJ2-7|.|TRBV28|.
CASSRGEQYF
TGTGCCAGCAGTAGGGGCGAGCAGTACTTC
>TRBJ1-1|.|TRBV14|medium-sized
CASSQGGRNTEAFF
TGTGCCAGCAGCCAAGGTGGCAGGAACACTGAAGCTTTCTTT
>TRBJ2-3|TRBD2|TRBV7-2|.
CASSLDVPSGGGDTQYF
TGTGCCAGCAGCTTAGACGTTCCTAGCGGGGGGGGAGATACGCAGTATTTT